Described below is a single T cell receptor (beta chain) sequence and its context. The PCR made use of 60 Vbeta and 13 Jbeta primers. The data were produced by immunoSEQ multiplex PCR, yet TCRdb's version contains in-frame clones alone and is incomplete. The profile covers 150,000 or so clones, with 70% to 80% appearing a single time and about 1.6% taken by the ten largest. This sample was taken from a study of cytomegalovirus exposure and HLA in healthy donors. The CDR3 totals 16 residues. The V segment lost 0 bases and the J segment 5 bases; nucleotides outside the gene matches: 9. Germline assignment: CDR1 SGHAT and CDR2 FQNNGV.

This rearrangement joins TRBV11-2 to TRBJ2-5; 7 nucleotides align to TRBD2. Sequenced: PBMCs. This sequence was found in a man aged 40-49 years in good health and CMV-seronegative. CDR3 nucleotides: TGTGCCAGCAGCTTAGAGGGGGAGGGCCTGTGGGAGACCCAGTACTTC. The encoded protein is CASSLEGEGLWETQYF. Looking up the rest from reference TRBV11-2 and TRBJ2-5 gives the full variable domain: EAGVAQSPRYKIIEKRQSVAFWCNPISGHATLYWYQQILGQGPKLLIQFQNNGVVDDSQLPKDRFSAERLKGVDSTLKIQPAKLEDSAVYLCASSLEGEGLWETQYFGPGTRLLVL.